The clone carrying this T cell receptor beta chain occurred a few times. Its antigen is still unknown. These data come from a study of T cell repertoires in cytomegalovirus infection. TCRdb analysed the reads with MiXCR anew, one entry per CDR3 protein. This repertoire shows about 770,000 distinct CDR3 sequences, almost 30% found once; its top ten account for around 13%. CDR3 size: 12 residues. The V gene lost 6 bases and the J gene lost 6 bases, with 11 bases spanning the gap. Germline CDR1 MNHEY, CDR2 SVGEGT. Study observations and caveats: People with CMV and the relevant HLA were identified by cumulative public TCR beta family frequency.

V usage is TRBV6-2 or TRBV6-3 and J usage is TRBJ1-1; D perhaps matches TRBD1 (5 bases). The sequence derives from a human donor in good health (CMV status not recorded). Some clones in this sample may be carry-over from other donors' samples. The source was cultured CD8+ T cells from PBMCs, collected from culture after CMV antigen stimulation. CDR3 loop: CASRHAGPEAFF. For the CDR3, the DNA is TGTGCCAGCAGGCACGCAGGGCCTGAAGCTTTCTTT.